What follows describes a single T cell receptor beta chain. This receptor's antigen is unknown. No per-base quality is available; no much larger clone lies one base away. For sequencing of the TCRbeta CDR3 region, genomic DNA was extracted from the sorted cells. TCRbeta CDR3 regions were sequenced using the immunoSEQ Assay. Entries here come from immuneACCESS through TCRdb and include only in-frame sequences with V and J called. Some clones fail to appear in such tables; in the studies checked, an unresolved V gene covers under half of the shortfall, and the cause of the remainder is unknown. This sample is represented by almost 85,000 clones; 94% of them were singletons. The leading ten clones occupy about 11% of the sample. Patients with a history of autoimmune disease or receiving systemic immunosuppression were excluded from the trial. In every dose cohort, peripheral blood was drawn for TCR sequencing at baseline, cycle 4 day 1, and cycle 7 day 1. The samples were taken from a phase I, first-in-human, multicenter, open-label dose-escalation trial of ivuxolimab. Adults with locally advanced or metastatic head and neck squamous cell, hepatocellular, melanoma or renal cell carcinoma were enrolled in the trial. CD4+ and CD8+ T cells were sorted separately from peripheral blood before TCR sequencing.

These data originate in a study of OX40 agonist ivuxolimab in advanced cancers. As for the study more broadly: Ivuxolimab was a fully human IgG2 agonistic monoclonal antibody targeting the costimulatory receptor OX40 (CD134). Patients were allowed to have had prior anti-PD-1, anti-PD-L1 or anti-CTLA-4 therapy, and around 41% of the dose-escalation patients had previously received checkpoint inhibitors. Intravenous ivuxolimab was administered to patients every 2 weeks at six dose levels: 0.01, 0.1, 0.3, 1.5, 3 and 10 mg/kg. The dose-escalation cohort was roughly 80% male with a mean age of around 62 years, ranging from roughly 20 to 80. Peripheral TCRbeta sequencing aimed to test whether ivuxolimab altered TCR sequence diversity and caused clonal T-cell expansion. Three dose-escalation patients achieved partial responses, one with hepatocellular carcinoma and two with cutaneous melanoma. Of the approximately 54 dose-escalation patients, hepatocellular carcinoma was present in around 20, melanoma in approximately 15, renal cell carcinoma in 9 and head and neck cancer in 9. The paper covers the monotherapy dose-escalation part of the phase I ivuxolimab trial, which included N ≈ 52 patients. Summary of the overall study and its limitations: Low levels of normalized T-cell clonal expansion were also seen in some patients who did not respond. Which antigens the clonally expanded peripheral T cells were specific for was not determined. At doses of 0.1 to 3.0 mg/kg, clonal expansion of both CD4+ and CD8+ blood T cells was observed from baseline to week 6. In partial responders in the 0.1-3.0 mg/kg groups, normalized peripheral clonal expansion was found to be among the lowest, especially among CD8+ T cells. After ivuxolimab, CD8+ T cells had more expanded clones than CD4+ T cells on average.

V sheds 0 bases and J sheds 8 bases, leaving 11 bases between their ends. The germline V gene encodes CDR1 MGHRA and CDR2 YSYEKL. The CDR3 measures 14 amino acids from cysteine to phenylalanine. The kept DNA is CDR3 alone, 42 bases in frame from the first base. Material: CD4+ or CD8+ T cells sorted from blood, obtained in a trial of the OX40 agonist ivuxolimab. The receptor's source is an adult with an advanced solid tumor such as melanoma, head and neck, liver or kidney cancer. The chain is encoded by TRBV4-1 joined to TRBJ1-5; no D gene is confidently identified. The CDR3 protein sequence reads: CASSQDFGVEPQHF. Read as DNA, the sequence is TGCGCCAGCAGCCAAGATTTCGGCGTGGAGCCCCAGCATTTT.